The 18 T cell receptor beta chains below were found in one sample sequenced in a study of shared clonotypes between healthy human individuals (dated by TCRdb to the early 2020s). Libraries came from the immunoSEQ multiplex PCR assay. TCRdb provides this immuneACCESS table in a form limited to in-frame rearrangements. Some clones are lacking; in checked studies, under half of them reflect an unresolved V gene, and why the rest are absent is not known. The sample table contains about 610,000 clones; only one count was recorded for 95% to 96% of them. The top ten clones comprise roughly 0.12% of the sample. CD8 naive samples were CD45RO-negative cells positively selected for CCR7, giving a CD45RA+CCR7+ population that excluded TemRA cells. Sequencing was done on a sample of naive CD8+ T cells sorted from blood. The sample's cell subset or site label, in plain terms: CD45RA+CCR7+. Receptors were obtained from a woman aged 30 to 39 in good health.

The rearrangement joins TRBV27 to TRBJ2-7, with 8 bases lining up with TRBD2. CDR1 is MNHEY and CDR2 is SMNVEV in the germline V gene (reference sequence). V shed 6 bases and J 4 bases; nucleotides not matched to a gene: 8. This CDR3 region has 14 residues. The CDR3 spells CASSTGTSRYEQYF. CDR3 in DNA: TGTGCCAGCAGCACTGGGACTAGTCGGTACGAGCAGTACTTC.

This chain links TRBV4-2 with TRBJ1-3; TRBD1 is a possible D gene (5 bases). The CDR3 extends over 17 amino acids. Germline assignment: CDR1 LGHNA and CDR2 YNFKEQ. The V and J ends lost 0 bases and 2 bases respectively, with 14 bases between them. The CDR3 coding sequence is TGTGCCAGCAGCCAAGAGTTGTACAGGAGCCCTGGAAACACCATATATTTT. It is translated as CASSQELYRSPGNTIYF.

The chain carries TRBV7-2 and TRBJ2-1; weak D call: TRBD2 (6 bases). This CDR3 is 17 amino acids long. Deletions cut 4 bases from V and 5 bases from J, with 21 bases between. Germline assignment: CDR1 SGHTA and CDR2 FQGNSA. The CDR3 loop reads CASSSQAGPAGDNEQFF. The CDR3 coding sequence is TGTGCCAGCAGCTCCCAAGCGGGCCCCGCCGGCGACAATGAGCAGTTCTTC.

A word on this clone: At one end the junction does not follow the germline gene, possibly because of a read error. The V and J genes are TRBV27 and TRBJ1-1, with a weak D call TRBD1 (5 bases). The CDR3 sequence is 13 residues long. Germline CDR1 MNHEY, CDR2 SMNVEV (reference sequence). The DNA for the CDR3 is TGTGCCAGCAGTTTTTACAGGAACGCTGAAGCTTTCTTT. Translation gives CASSFYRNAEAFF.

The rearrangement joins TRBV13 to TRBJ2-7; D remains unclear. The CDR3 length is 15 residues. The germline V gene encodes CDR1 PRHDT and CDR2 FYEKMQ (reference sequence). Trimming stripped 3 bases from V and 0 bases from J, with 12 bases between. The CDR3 region has the DNA TGTGCCAGCAGCTTTTCCAGCGTCAGCTCCTACGAGCAGTACTTC. As protein: CASSFSSVSSYEQYF.

For this clone: The same CDR3 can be traced to other DNA sequences in this sample. The V call is TRBV9, the J call TRBJ2-7; weak D call: TRBD2 (6 bases). Germline CDR1 SGDLS, CDR2 YYNGEE. The germline V and J ends were trimmed by 0 bases and 3 bases, with 7 bases remaining between them. The CDR3 totals 13 residues. The CDR3 nucleotides read TGTGCCAGCAGCGTAGCGGGGGACTACGAGCAGTACTTC. Amino acids: CASSVAGDYEQYF.

The CDR3 loop reads CASSIGLYEKLFF. CDR3 bases: TGTGCCAGCAGCATAGGGTTGTATGAAAAACTGTTTTTT. The chain combines TRBV7-9 with TRBJ1-4; D unclear. Per the germline V gene, CDR1 is SEHNR and CDR2 is FQNEAQ (reference sequence). This CDR3 spans 13 amino acids. V was trimmed by 5 bases and J by 6 bases, leaving 10 bases between them.

The chain is built from TRBV15 and TRBJ2-7; D is possibly TRBD1 (5 bases). Per germline, CDR1 LNHNV and CDR2 YYDKDF (reference sequence). Trimming took off 1 base at V and 2 bases at J, with 9 bases between the two ends. The CDR3 is 14 amino acids. The DNA for the CDR3 is TGTGCCACCAGCAGAGCAGGGCTAACCTACGAGCAGTACTTC. Its translation: CATSRAGLTYEQYF.

The chain uses TRBV4-1 and TRBJ2-5, with 12 positions matching TRBD2. Per the germline V gene, CDR1 is MGHRA and CDR2 is YSYEKL. The J segment lost 4 bases and the V segment lost 0 bases, leaving 6 bases of the junction unmatched. The CDR3 runs to 17 residues. CDR3 nucleotides: TGCGCCAGCAGCCAAGAACTAGCGGGAGGTGCAGGAGAGACCCAGTACTTC. Its protein is CASSQELAGGAGETQYF.

The gene calls are TRBV6-5 and TRBJ2-1; no firm D call. V lost 3 bases and J lost 8, with 14 bases in between. CDR3 size: 14 residues. Germline loops: CDR1 MNHEY, CDR2 SVGAGI. CDR3 nucleotide sequence: TGTGCCAGCAGTTATGAGGCCGAGGTGGATGAGCAGTTCTTC. Translated, it gives CASSYEAEVDEQFF.

The rearrangement joins TRBV5-4 to TRBJ2-7, with 9 bases that match TRBD1. Trimming removed 4 bases from V and 5 bases from J; junction bases left unmatched: 7. The germline gives CDR1 SGHNT, CDR2 YYREEE (reference sequence). The CDR3 covers 14 residues. The CDR3 DNA reads TGTGCCAGCAGCGACCGGGACAGGGTAAACGAGCAGTACTTC. Protein sequence: CASSDRDRVNEQYF.

The rearrangement joins TRBV2 to TRBJ2-7; 8 positions agree with TRBD2. V dropped 3 bases and J dropped 0; count of bases not matched to a gene: 4. The CDR3 has 15 residues. The V gene's germline CDR1 is SNHLY and CDR2 FYNNEI. CDR3 DNA: TGTGCCAGCAGTGAGGCAGCGGGGGTCTCCTACGAGCAGTACTTC. Translated, it gives CASSEAAGVSYEQYF.

The chain is built from TRBV5-3 and TRBJ1-2; unclear D gene. TRBV5-3 carries the ORF label, with uncertain function. This CDR3 is built from 15 residues. V shed 3 bases and J shed 8 bases, with 20 bases lying between them. The CDR3 loop reads CARSSLGWEGLGYTF. The CDR3 coding sequence is TGTGCCAGAAGCTCCCTTGGTTGGGAGGGTTTAGGCTACACCTTC.

This sequence joins TRBV2 and TRBJ2-1, with D possibly being TRBD1 or TRBD2 (6 bases each). The length of the CDR3 is 15 residues. Germline loops: CDR1 SNHLY, CDR2 FYNNEI. The V gene lost 7 bases and the J gene lost 1 base, with 14 bases spanning the gap. Here the CDR3 reads CASMGGADSYNEQFF. The CDR3 region has the DNA TGTGCCAGCATGGGGGGCGCGGATTCCTACAATGAGCAGTTCTTC.

This chain joins TRBV29-1 and TRBJ1-3; a weak D match, TRBD1 (6 bases). The length of the CDR3 is 14 residues. Per the germline V gene, CDR1 is SQVTM and CDR2 is ANQGSEA. V lost 8 bases to trimming and J lost 0 bases, with 14 bases between them. CDR3 nucleotides: TGCAGCTTTAAGACAGGAAGCTCTGGAAACACCATATATTTT. It specifies CSFKTGSSGNTIYF.

V usage is TRBV5-1 and J usage is TRBJ2-7, with TRBD1 matching over 7 bases. This CDR3 has 13 amino acids. The V gene's germline CDR1 is SGHRS and CDR2 YFSETQ. Unmatched junction bases numbered 3, after V lost 3 bases and J lost 3 bases. CDR3 sequence (DNA): TGCGCCAGCAGCTCGGGGACAGACTACGAGCAGTACTTC. Encoded protein: CASSSGTDYEQYF.

V usage is TRBV5-1 and J usage is TRBJ2-1, with 13 positions matching TRBD2. Trimming at V came to 4 bases and at J to 2 bases, leaving 9 bases not matched to a gene. Germline CDR1 and CDR2: SGHRS and YFSETQ. The CDR3 totals 18 residues. DNA of the CDR3: TGCGCCAGCAGCCCAACTAGCGGGAGGGCTTCCACCTACAATGAGCAGTTCTTC. Translating gives CASSPTSGRASTYNEQFF.

The V call is TRBV7-2, the J call TRBJ1-5; no definite D call. The CDR3 contains 16 residues. Germline V gene data show CDR1 as SGHTA and CDR2 as FQGNSA. Between the trimmed V and J ends, which lost 1 base and 7 bases, there was a span of 17 bases. The CDR3 protein is CASSLEGRGSGQPQHF. In DNA, the CDR3 is TGTGCCAGCAGCTTAGAAGGGCGTGGATCGGGCCAGCCCCAGCATTTT.